This T cell receptor (beta chain) comes out of a study of T cells after yellow fever vaccination. General observations from the study: Post-booster reappearance was seen for most primary-vaccination clones (nearly 97% CD4, around 89% CD8). Few clonotypes appeared in both CD4 and CD8 compartments.

With 6 bases removed from V and 1 base from J, the gap between germline ends came to 12 bases. CDR3 size: 14 residues. Concerning this clonotype itself: Its antigen is undetermined.

5'RACE template switching produced TCR cDNA carrying a universal primer site and UMIs. Each CDR3 protein gets one entry after TCRdb re-called the 5' RACE reads with MiXCR. Of 620,000 or so distinct CDR3 sequences listed, less than 20% were seen once; the top ten hold 15% to 20%. V gene TRBV12-3 or TRBV12-4 combines with J gene TRBJ2-5, with D perhaps assigned TRBD1 or TRBD2 (5 bases each). Sequencing was performed on PBMCs, taken 5 to 6 days after the first yellow fever vaccination. The receptor's source is a man aged 18 to 35 who received the YFV17D yellow fever vaccine. The CDR3 sequence is CASRLGTLQETQYF. The CDR3 DNA reads as TGTGCCAGCAGACTCGGGACCCTCCAAGAGACCCAGTACTTC.